The 19 T cell receptor beta chains given below trace back to one sample, sequenced in a study of radiotherapy plus CTLA-4 blockade in lung cancer. The table came from immunoSEQ multiplex PCR; TCRdb's copy has only in-frame clones and leaves some out. The table has 95,000 to 150,000 clones, around 90% seen once. This specimen consisted of peripheral blood, obtained from a patient treated with radiotherapy plus ipilimumab. Receptors were obtained from a human donor with non-small cell lung cancer that progressed on radiotherapy plus ipilimumab.

The V and J genes are TRBV29-1 and TRBJ1-4; 7 nucleotides match TRBD1. Germline CDR1 reads SQVTM; CDR2 reads ANQGSEA. Trimming cost V 1 base and J 11 bases; bases outside gene matches: 1. The CDR3 runs to 11 residues. The CDR3 loop reads CSVEVQGKLFF. CDR3 DNA sequence: TGCAGCGTTGAAGTACAGGGGAAACTGTTTTTT.

The sample holds one count of this clone. The chain combines TRBV6-5 with TRBJ1-1; D is ambiguous. Germline values: CDR1 MNHEY, CDR2 SVGAGI. This CDR3 has 11 residues. Trimming removed 6 bases from V and 5 bases from J, with 7 bases in between. CDR3 in DNA: TGTGCCAGCAGACAAGGGACTGAAGCTTTCTTT. It translates to CASRQGTEAFF.

The V call is TRBV18, the J call TRBJ1-5; D is uncertain. The CDR3 loop spans 15 amino acids. The V gene's germline CDR1 is KGHSH and CDR2 LQKENI. V lost 4 bases and J 3 bases, leaving 13 bases between the germline ends. This CDR3 is CASSQYGLSNQPQHF. The CDR3 region has the DNA TGTGCCAGCTCACAATACGGACTGTCCAATCAGCCCCAGCATTTT.

The chain links TRBV12-5 to TRBJ2-1, with a possible D match to TRBD1 (6 bases). The CDR3 length is 12 residues. Trimming left V 5 bases short and J 4 bases short, with 6 bases between. Per germline, CDR1 LGHNT and CDR2 FRNRAP. Written as DNA, the CDR3 is TGTGCTAGTGGTCAGGGGTACAATGAGCAGTTCTTC. Translating gives CASGQGYNEQFF.

This clone was observed once. This chain joins TRBV10-3 and TRBJ1-2; 7 nucleotides match TRBD1. The J segment lost 2 bases and the V segment lost 6 bases, leaving 3 bases of the junction unmatched. CDR1 is ENHRY and CDR2 is SYGVKD in the germline V gene. The CDR3 is made up of 13 amino acids. The DNA of the CDR3 is TGTGCCATCAGCGACAGGGAAAACTATGGCTACACCTTC. The encoded protein is CAISDRENYGYTF.

This clone is a singleton in its sample. The J gene is TRBJ1-5, the V gene TRBV5-1; a weak D match, TRBD1 (5 bases). V was clipped by 4 bases and J by 0 bases, with 14 bases between them. Looked up from germline, CDR1 is SGHRS and CDR2 is YFSETQ. This CDR3 is built from 16 residues. The CDR3 DNA reads as TGCGCCAGCAGCCCCGAGGGAGGGGTTAGCAATCAGCCCCAGCATTTT. It yields the protein CASSPEGGVSNQPQHF.

Of note for this clone: The sample contains more than one DNA sequence encoding this CDR3. The V and J genes are TRBV2 and TRBJ1-5, with 9 bases matching TRBD1. This CDR3 is built from 14 residues. The V gene's germline CDR1 is SNHLY and CDR2 FYNNEI. The V gene end was trimmed by 4 bases and the J gene end by 2 bases; junction bases not matched to a gene: 0. In DNA form, the CDR3 reads TGTGCCAGCAGTGGGACAGGGGGCAATCAGCCCCAGCATTTT. Amino acids: CASSGTGGNQPQHF.

J is TRBJ1-3 and V is TRBV5-4; possible D gene TRBD1, 5 bases. Germline loops: CDR1 SGHNT, CDR2 YYREEE (reference sequence). The CDR3 runs 16 residues. Trimming stripped 4 bases from V and 0 bases from J, with 14 bases between. This chain's CDR3 is CASSPGGLTSGNTIYF. CDR3 coding DNA: TGTGCCAGCAGCCCCGGGGGGTTGACCTCTGGAAACACCATATATTTT.

The genes are TRBV5-8 and TRBJ1-5; D not certain. This CDR3 has 17 residues. The V gene's germline CDR1 is SGHTS and CDR2 YDEGEE. Trimming cost V 7 bases and J 2 bases, with 22 bases left between them. CDR3 in amino acids: CASGLSVSQRGNQPQHF. The CDR3 bases are TGTGCCAGCGGATTGTCAGTGTCCCAGCGCGGCAATCAGCCCCAGCATTTT.

The genes are TRBV6-1 and TRBJ1-2; D may be TRBD1 (5 bases). V was cut by 6 bases and J by 6 bases, with 14 bases left in between. CDR3 length: 13 residues. The germline V gene has CDR1 MNHNS and CDR2 SASEGT. The CDR3 nucleotides are TGTGCCAGCAGCCGACCCGGCAGGGATGGCTACACCTTC. As protein: CASSRPGRDGYTF.

The J gene is TRBJ1-2, the V gene TRBV6-1; 8 nucleotides agree with TRBD1. The length of the CDR3 is 13 residues. CDR1 MNHNS and CDR2 SASEGT come from the germline V gene. V was pared by 10 bases and J by 5 bases, with 9 bases of the junction left unmatched. DNA for the CDR3: TGTGCCACCGCCGCCGGGACAGGTTATGGCTACACCTTC. Amino acid sequence: CATAAGTGYGYTF.

The chain is built from TRBV4-2 and TRBJ2-7, with D perhaps matching TRBD2 (6 bases). The CDR3 runs 16 residues. CDR1 and CDR2 from the germline V gene are LGHNA and YNFKEQ. V lost 0 bases and J 0 bases, leaving 12 bases between the germline ends. The CDR3 spells CASSQEGGAISYEQYF. The CDR3, as DNA: TGTGCCAGCAGCCAAGAAGGCGGGGCCATCTCCTACGAGCAGTACTTC.

This rearrangement joins TRBV4-2 to TRBJ2-1, with 7 nucleotides matching TRBD2. The CDR3 extends over 17 amino acids. V trimming: 4 bases; J trimming: 0 bases; junction bases outside the gene matches: 9. Per the germline V gene, CDR1 is LGHNA and CDR2 is YNFKEQ. CDR3: CASSRGGLRDSYNEQFF. The CDR3, as DNA: TGTGCCAGCAGCCGCGGGGGACTACGGGACTCCTACAATGAGCAGTTCTTC.

The rearrangement links TRBV7-9 to TRBJ2-2, with unresolved D. The CDR3 covers 13 residues. Trimming took 0 bases from V and 5 from J, leaving 4 bases between them. Looked up from germline, CDR1 is SEHNR and CDR2 is FQNEAQ (reference sequence). This chain's CDR3 is CASSLALTGELFF. The CDR3 nucleotides are TGTGCCAGCAGCTTAGCATTAACCGGGGAGCTGTTTTTT.

The gene calls are TRBV19 and TRBJ1-1; D unclear. V lost 10 bases to trimming and J lost 0 bases, with 15 bases between them. Germline values: CDR1 LNHDA, CDR2 SQIVND (reference sequence). The CDR3 sequence is 14 residues long. The CDR3 nucleotides read TGTGCCACCAAGAGGGAGGAAGTGAACACTGAAGCTTTCTTT. Its translation: CATKREEVNTEAFF.

The V and J genes are TRBV5-6 and TRBJ1-3; TRBD1 might be the D (5 bases). Trimming left V 1 base short and J 2 bases short, with 13 bases between. Germline V gives CDR1 SGHDT, CDR2 YYEEEE. The CDR3 has 16 residues. DNA for the CDR3: TGTGCCAGCAGCTTGAAAGGGGACCCCCCTGGAAACACCATATATTTT. This encodes CASSLKGDPPGNTIYF. Variable domain in full (rest from reference TRBV5-6 and TRBJ1-3): DAGVTQSPTHLIKTRGQQVTLRCSPKSGHDTVSWYQQALGQGPQFIFQYYEEEERQRGNFPDRFSGHQFPNYSSELNVNALLLGDSALYLCASSLKGDPPGNTIYFGEGSWLTVV.

V gene TRBV6-5 combines with J gene TRBJ2-5; no clear D. Trimming left V 5 bases short and J 5 bases short, with 12 bases between. The CDR3 runs 13 residues. Germline V gives CDR1 MNHEY, CDR2 SVGAGI. The DNA for the CDR3 is TGTGCCAGCAGTCCGAGTTATTTGGAGACCCAGTACTTC. Translation gives CASSPSYLETQYF.

This clone was detected only a few times. This chain uses TRBV15 with TRBJ2-7, with 9 bases lining up with TRBD1. V was clipped by 3 bases and J by 6 bases; unmatched bases: 9. Germline-derived CDR1 and CDR2 are LNHNV and YYDKDF (reference sequence). The CDR3 runs 15 residues. The CDR3 DNA follows: TGTGCCACCAGCAGCAACCGGGACAGGGCTCTCGAGCAGTACTTC. Its translation is CATSSNRDRALEQYF.

The chain carries TRBV15 and TRBJ2-2, with D tentatively TRBD1 (5 bases). The germline gives CDR1 LNHNV, CDR2 YYDKDF (reference sequence). The CDR3 length is 17 residues. The V gene lost 0 bases and the J gene lost 4 bases, with 15 bases spanning the gap. The CDR3 region has the DNA TGTGCCACCAGCAGAGATAGGGGAATTTCTTCCACCGGGGAGCTGTTTTTT. It yields the protein CATSRDRGISSTGELFF.